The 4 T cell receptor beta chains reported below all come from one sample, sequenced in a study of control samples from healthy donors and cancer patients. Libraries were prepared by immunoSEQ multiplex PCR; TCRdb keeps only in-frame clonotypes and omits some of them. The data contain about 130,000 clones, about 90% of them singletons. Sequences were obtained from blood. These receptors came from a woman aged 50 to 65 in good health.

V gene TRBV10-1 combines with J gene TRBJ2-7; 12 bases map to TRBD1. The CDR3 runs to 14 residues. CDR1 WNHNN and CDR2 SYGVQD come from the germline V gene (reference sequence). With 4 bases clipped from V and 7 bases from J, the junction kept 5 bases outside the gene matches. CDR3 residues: CASSVGQGAREQYF. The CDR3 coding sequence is TGCGCCAGCAGTGTGGGACAGGGGGCTCGGGAGCAGTACTTC.

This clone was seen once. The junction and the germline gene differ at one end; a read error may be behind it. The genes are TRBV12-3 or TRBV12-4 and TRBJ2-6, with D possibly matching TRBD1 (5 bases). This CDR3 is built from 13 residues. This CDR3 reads CASRGSGANVPTF. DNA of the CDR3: TGTGCCAGCAGGGGCTCTGGGGCCAACGTCCCGACTTTC.

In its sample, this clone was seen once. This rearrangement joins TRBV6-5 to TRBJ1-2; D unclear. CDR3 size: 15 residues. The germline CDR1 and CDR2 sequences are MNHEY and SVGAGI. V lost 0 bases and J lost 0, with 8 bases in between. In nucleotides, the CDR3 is TGTGCCAGCAGTTACTCTGGCGCTTCTAACTATGGCTACACCTTC. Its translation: CASSYSGASNYGYTF.

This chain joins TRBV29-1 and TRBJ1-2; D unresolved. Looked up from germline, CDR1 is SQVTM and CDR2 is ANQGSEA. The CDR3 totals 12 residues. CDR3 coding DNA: TGCAGGGTGGTCCTGAACCTTGGGGGCTACACCTTC. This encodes CRVVLNLGGYTF.